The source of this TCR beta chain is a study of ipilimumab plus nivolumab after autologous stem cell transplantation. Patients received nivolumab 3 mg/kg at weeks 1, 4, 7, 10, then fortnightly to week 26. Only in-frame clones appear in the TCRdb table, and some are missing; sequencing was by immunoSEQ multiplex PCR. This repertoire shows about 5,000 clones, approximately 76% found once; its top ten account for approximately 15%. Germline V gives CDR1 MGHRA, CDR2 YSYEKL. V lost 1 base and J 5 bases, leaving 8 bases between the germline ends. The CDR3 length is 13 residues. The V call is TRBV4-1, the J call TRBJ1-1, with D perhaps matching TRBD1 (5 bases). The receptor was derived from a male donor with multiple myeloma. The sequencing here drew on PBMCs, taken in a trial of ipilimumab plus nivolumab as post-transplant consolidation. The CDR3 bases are TGCGCCAGCAGCCAAGTTGAGGGGACTGAAGCTTTCTTT. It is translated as CASSQVEGTEAFF.